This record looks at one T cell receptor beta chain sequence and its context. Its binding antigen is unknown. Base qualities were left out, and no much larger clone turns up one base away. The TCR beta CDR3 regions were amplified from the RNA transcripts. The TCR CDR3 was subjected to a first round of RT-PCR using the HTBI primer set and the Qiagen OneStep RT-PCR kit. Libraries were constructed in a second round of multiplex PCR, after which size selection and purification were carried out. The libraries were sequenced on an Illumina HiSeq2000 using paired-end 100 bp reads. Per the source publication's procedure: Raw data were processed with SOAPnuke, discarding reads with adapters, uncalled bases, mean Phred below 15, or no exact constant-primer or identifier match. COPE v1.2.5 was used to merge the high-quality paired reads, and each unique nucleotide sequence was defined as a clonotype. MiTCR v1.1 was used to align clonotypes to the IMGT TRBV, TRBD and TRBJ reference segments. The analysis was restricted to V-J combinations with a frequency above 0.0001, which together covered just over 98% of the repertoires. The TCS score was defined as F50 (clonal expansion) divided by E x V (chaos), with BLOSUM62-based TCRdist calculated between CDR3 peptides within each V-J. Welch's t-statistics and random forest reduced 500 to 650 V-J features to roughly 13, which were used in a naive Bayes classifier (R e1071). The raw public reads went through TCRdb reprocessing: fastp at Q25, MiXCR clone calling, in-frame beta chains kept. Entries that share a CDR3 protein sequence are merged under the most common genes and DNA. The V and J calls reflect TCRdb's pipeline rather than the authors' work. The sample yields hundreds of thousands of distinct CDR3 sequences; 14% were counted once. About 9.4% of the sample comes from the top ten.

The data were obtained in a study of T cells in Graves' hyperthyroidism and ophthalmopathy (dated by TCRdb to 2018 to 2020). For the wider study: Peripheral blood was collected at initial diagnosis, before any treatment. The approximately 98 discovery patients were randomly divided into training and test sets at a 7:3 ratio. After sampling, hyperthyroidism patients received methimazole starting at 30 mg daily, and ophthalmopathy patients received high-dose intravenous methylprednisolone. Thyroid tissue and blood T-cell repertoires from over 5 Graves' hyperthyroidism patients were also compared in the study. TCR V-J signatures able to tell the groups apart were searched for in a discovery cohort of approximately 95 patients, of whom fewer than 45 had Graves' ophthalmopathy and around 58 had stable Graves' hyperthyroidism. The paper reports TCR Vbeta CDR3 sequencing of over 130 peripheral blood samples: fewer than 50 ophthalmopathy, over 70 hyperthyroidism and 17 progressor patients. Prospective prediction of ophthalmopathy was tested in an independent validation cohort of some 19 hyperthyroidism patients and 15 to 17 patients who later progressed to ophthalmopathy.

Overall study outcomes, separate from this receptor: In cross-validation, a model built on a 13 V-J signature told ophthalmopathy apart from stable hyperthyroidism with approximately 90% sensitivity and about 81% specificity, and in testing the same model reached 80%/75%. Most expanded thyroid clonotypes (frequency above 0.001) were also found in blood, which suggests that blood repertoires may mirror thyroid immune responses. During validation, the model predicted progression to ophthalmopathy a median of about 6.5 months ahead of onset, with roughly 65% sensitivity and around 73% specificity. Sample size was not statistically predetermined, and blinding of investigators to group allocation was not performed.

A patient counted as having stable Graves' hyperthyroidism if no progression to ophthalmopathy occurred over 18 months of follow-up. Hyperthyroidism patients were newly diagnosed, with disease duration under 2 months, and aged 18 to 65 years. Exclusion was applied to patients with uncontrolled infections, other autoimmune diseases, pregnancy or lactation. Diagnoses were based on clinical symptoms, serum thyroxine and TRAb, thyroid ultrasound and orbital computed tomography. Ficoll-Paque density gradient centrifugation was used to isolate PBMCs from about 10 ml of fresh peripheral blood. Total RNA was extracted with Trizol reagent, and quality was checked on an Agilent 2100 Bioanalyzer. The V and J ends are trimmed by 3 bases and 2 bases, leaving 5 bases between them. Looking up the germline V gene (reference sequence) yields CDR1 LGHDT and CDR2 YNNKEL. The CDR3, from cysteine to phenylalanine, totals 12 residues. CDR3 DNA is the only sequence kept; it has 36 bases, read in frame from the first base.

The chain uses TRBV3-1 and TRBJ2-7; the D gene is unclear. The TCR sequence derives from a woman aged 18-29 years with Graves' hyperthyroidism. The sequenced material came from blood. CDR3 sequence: CASSHAPYEQYF. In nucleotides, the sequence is TGTGCCAGCAGCCATGCCCCCTACGAGCAGTACTTC.